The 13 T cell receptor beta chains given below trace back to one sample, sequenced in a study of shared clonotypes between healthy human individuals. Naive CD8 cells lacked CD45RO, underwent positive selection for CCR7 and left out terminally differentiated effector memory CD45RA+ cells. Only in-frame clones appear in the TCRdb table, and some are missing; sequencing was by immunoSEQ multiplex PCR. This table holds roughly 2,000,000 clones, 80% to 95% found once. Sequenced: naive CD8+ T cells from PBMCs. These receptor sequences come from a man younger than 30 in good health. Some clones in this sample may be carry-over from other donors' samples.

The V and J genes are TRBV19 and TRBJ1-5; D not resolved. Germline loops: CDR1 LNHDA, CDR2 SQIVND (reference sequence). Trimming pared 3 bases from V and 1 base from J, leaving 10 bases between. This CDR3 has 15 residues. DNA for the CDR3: TGTGCCAGTAGTATCCGGCACCCAAGCAATCAGCCCCAGCATTTT. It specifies CASSIRHPSNQPQHF.

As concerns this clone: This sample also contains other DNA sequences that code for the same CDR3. The DNA for the CDR3 is TGTGCCAGCAGTGAGACAGGTTTCTCCTACGAGCAGTACTTC. Translating gives CASSETGFSYEQYF. The chain uses TRBV6-1 and TRBJ2-7; possibly TRBD1 for D (6 bases). The germline gives CDR1 MNHNS, CDR2 SASEGT. This CDR3 region has 14 residues. V was clipped by 3 bases and J by 0 bases, with 9 bases between them.

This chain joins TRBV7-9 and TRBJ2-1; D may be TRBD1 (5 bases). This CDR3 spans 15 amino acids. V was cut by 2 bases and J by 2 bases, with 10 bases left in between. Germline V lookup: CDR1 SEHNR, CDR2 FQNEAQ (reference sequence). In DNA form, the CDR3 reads TGTGCCAGCAGCTTATTGGACACTACCTACAATGAGCAGTTCTTC. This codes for CASSLLDTTYNEQFF. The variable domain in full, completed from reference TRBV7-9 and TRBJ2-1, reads DTGVSQNPRHKITKRGQNVTFRCDPISEHNRLYWYRQTLGQGPEFLTYFQNEAQLEKSRLLSDRFSAERPKGSFSTLEIQRTEQGDSAMYLCASSLLDTTYNEQFFGPGTRLTVL.

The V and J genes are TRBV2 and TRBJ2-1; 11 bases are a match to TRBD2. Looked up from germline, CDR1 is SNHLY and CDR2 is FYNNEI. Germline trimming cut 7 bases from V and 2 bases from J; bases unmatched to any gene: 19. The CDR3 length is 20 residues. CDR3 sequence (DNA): TGTGCCAGCACCCTCCCCCAGGGCTCTGGACTAGCGGGTACCTACAATGAGCAGTTCTTC. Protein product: CASTLPQGSGLAGTYNEQFF.

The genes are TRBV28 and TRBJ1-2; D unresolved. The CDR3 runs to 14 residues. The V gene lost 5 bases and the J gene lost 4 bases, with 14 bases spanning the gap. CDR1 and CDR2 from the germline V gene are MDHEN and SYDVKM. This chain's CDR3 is CASSAPAQLYGYTF. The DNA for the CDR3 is TGTGCCAGCAGTGCCCCCGCGCAGCTCTATGGCTACACCTTC.

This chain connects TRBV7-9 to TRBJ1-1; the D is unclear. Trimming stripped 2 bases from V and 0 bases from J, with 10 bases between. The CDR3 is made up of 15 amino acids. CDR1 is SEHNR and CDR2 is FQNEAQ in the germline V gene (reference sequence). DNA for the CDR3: TGTGCCAGCAGCTTAAGTCTACAGTTGAACACTGAAGCTTTCTTT. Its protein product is CASSLSLQLNTEAFF.

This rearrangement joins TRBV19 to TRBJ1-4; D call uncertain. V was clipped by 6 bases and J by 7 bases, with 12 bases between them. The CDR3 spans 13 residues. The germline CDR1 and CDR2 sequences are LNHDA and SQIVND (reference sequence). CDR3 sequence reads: CASSVGLGEKLFF. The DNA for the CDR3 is TGTGCCAGTAGCGTTGGCCTCGGTGAAAAACTGTTTTTT.

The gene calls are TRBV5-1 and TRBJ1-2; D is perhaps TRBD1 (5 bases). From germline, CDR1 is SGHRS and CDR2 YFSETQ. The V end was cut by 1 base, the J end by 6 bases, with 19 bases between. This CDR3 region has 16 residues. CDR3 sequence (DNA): TGCGCCAGCAGCTTGTATCTCCTTGGGGCAGTAGATGGCTACACCTTC. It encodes CASSLYLLGAVDGYTF. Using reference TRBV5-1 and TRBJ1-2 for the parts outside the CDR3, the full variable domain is KAGVTQTPRYLIKTRGQQVTLSCSPISGHRSVSWYQQTPGQGLQFLFEYFSETQRNKGNFPGRFSGRQFSNSRSEMNVSTLELGDSALYLCASSLYLLGAVDGYTFGSGTRLTVV.

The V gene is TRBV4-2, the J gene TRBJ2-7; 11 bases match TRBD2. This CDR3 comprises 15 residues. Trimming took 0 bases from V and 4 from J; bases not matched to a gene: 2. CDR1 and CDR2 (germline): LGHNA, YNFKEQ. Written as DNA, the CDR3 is TGTGCCAGCAGCCAAGAGACTAGCGGGAAGTACGAGCAGTACTTC. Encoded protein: CASSQETSGKYEQYF.

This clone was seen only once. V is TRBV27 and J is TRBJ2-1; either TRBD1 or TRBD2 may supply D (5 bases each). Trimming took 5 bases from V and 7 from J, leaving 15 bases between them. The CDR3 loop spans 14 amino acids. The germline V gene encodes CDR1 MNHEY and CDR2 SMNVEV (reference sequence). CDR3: CASSEWGPANEQFF. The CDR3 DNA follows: TGTGCCAGCAGTGAATGGGGACCCGCGAATGAGCAGTTCTTC.

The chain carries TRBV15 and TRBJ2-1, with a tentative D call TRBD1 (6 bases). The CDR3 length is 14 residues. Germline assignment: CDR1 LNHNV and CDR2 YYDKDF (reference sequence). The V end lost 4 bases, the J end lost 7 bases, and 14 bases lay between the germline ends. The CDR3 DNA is TGTGCCACCAGCACGATCGACAGGTATAATGAGCAGTTCTTC. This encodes CATSTIDRYNEQFF.

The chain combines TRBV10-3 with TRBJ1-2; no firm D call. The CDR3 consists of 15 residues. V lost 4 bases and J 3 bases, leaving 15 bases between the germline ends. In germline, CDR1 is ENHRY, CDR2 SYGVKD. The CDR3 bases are TGTGCCATCAGTGTCGTGGCCCAGGAACACTATGGCTACACCTTC. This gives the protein CAISVVAQEHYGYTF.

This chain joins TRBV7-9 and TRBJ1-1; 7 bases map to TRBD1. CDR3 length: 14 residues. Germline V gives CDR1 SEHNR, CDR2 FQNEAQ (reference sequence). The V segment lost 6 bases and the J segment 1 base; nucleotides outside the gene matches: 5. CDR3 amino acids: CASRTQGRNTEAFF. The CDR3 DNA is TGTGCCAGCAGAACACAGGGGCGGAACACTGAAGCTTTCTTT. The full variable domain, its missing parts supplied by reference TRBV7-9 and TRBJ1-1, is DTGVSQNPRHKITKRGQNVTFRCDPISEHNRLYWYRQTLGQGPEFLTYFQNEAQLEKSRLLSDRFSAERPKGSFSTLEIQRTEQGDSAMYLCASRTQGRNTEAFFGQGTRLTVV.